The 20 T cell receptor beta chains below all came from one sample that was sequenced in a study of early T cells in non-severe SARS-CoV-2 infection. Each CDR3 protein is one row after TCRdb ran MiXCR on the 5' RACE reads. The table shows 25,000 to 30,000 distinct CDR3 sequences, with roughly 4.1% occurring only once. The sample taken for sequencing was whole blood. The receptors were sampled from an adult who was a healthcare worker with PCR-confirmed SARS-CoV-2 infection or an uninfected control (not recorded which).

This clonotype has a count of ten or more. This rearrangement joins TRBV7-2 to TRBJ1-4; D possibly corresponds to TRBD1 (5 bases). The CDR3 consists of 13 residues. The V and J ends lost 2 bases and 14 bases respectively, with 15 bases between them. The germline V gene encodes CDR1 SGHTA and CDR2 FQGNSA. The CDR3 sequence is CASSLLDNQRLFF. The CDR3 bases are TGTGCCAGCAGCTTACTGGACAATCAACGGCTGTTTTTT. The full variable domain, rest sourced from reference TRBV7-2 and TRBJ1-4, is GAGVSQSPSNKVTEKGKDVELRCDPISGHTALYWYRQSLGQGLEFLIYFQGNSAPDKSGLPSDRFSAERTGGSVSTLTIQRTQQEDSAVYLCASSLLDNQRLFFGSGTQLSVL.

This clonotype has at least ten counts. CDR3 DNA: TGTGCCAGCAGCTTATTCCTTGACAGGGTTTCCGAGCAGTACTTC. It yields the protein CASSLFLDRVSEQYF. The chain has TRBV11-1 and TRBJ2-7, with 7 bases aligning to TRBD1. The V gene end was trimmed by 2 bases and the J gene end by 6 bases; junction bases not matched to a gene: 10. The germline gives CDR1 SGHAT, CDR2 FQDESV (reference sequence). This CDR3 contains 15 residues.

The rearrangement links TRBV12-3 or TRBV12-4 to TRBJ2-7, with 10 bases that match TRBD1. J lost 3 bases, V lost 5 bases, and 4 bases had no gene match. The CDR3 is 14 amino acids. Here the CDR3 DNA reads TGTGCCAGCAGTCCTAGGACAGGGGGCTACGAGCAGTACTTC. Protein product: CASSPRTGGYEQYF.

This clonotype was observed at least ten times. The chain is built from TRBV5-3 and TRBJ2-7; D gene ambiguous. TRBV5-3 is marked as an open reading frame, function uncertain. The CDR3 extends over 13 amino acids. V was shortened by 1 base and J by 2 bases, with 7 bases between the two germline ends. CDR3 in amino acids: CARSLNRTYEQYF. The CDR3, as DNA: TGTGCCAGAAGCTTGAATCGGACCTACGAGCAGTACTTC.

This clonotype came up many times. The chain joins TRBV30 to TRBJ2-7; perhaps D is TRBD1 or TRBD2 (5 bases each). The length of the CDR3 is 14 residues. Deletions cut 0 bases from V and 2 bases from J, with 11 bases between. CDR1 and CDR2 from the germline V gene are GTSNPN and SVGIG (reference sequence). This CDR3 is CAWSVMGETYEQYF. CDR3 nucleotide sequence: TGTGCCTGGAGTGTGATGGGGGAGACCTACGAGCAGTACTTC.

The table lists this clonotype with many counts. This chain connects TRBV28 to TRBJ2-7; maybe TRBD1 (6 bases). Germline CDR1 MDHEN, CDR2 SYDVKM. Trimming took off 3 bases at V and 6 bases at J, with 9 bases between the two ends. The CDR3 sequence is 12 residues long. For the CDR3, the DNA is TGTGCCAGCAGTTTGAACAGGGTCGAGCAGTACTTC. This encodes CASSLNRVEQYF.

This clonotype was recorded at least ten times. The chain is built from TRBV5-8 and TRBJ2-3, with D unresolved. CDR3 length equals 14 residues. The V gene lost 2 bases and the J gene lost 2 bases, with 9 bases spanning the gap. Germline CDR1 is SGHTS and CDR2 is YDEGEE. As DNA, the CDR3 is TGTGCCAGCAGCTTCACGGGCTTCACAGATACGCAGTATTTT. Protein: CASSFTGFTDTQYF.

This clonotype was seen many times. The CDR3 protein is CASKQQGAGNQPQHF. For the CDR3, the DNA is TGTGCCAGCAAACAACAGGGGGCTGGCAATCAGCCCCAGCATTTT. The chain recombines TRBV2 with TRBJ1-5, with 9 bases lining up with TRBD1. The CDR3 has 15 residues. Unmatched junction bases numbered 6, after V lost 7 bases and J lost 2 bases. Looked up from germline, CDR1 is SNHLY and CDR2 is FYNNEI.

This clonotype appeared a few times. V gene TRBV5-1 combines with J gene TRBJ2-3; D unclear. CDR3 length equals 13 residues. Germline loops: CDR1 SGHRS, CDR2 YFSETQ. V was cut by 4 bases and J by 0 bases, with 6 bases left in between. The CDR3 nucleotides read TGCGCCAGCAGCCCAGCTAGCACAGATACGCAGTATTTT. It codes for CASSPASTDTQYF.

The table lists this clonotype with many counts. This chain uses TRBV18 with TRBJ2-7, with D possibly TRBD2 on 5 matching bases. Germline assignment: CDR1 KGHSH and CDR2 LQKENI. Trimming stripped 0 bases from V and 0 bases from J, with 15 bases between. There are 17 residues in the CDR3. CDR3 in amino acids: CASSPPAPLGSSYEQYF. CDR3 DNA sequence: TGTGCCAGCTCACCACCGGCGCCACTAGGCAGCTCCTACGAGCAGTACTTC.

This clonotype has at least ten counts. The chain joins TRBV12-3 or TRBV12-4 to TRBJ1-1; unclear D gene. The CDR3 runs to 17 residues. The ends were cut back, 7 bases at V and 2 bases at J, with 23 bases in the middle. This chain's CDR3 is CASTPGSWIRPNTEAFF. The DNA of the CDR3 is TGTGCCAGCACCCCCGGGAGTTGGATCAGGCCCAACACTGAAGCTTTCTTT.

This clonotype showed up many times. The genes are TRBV11-2 and TRBJ2-2; D gene unclear. Germline V CDR1 and CDR2: SGHAT, FQNNGV. The CDR3 contains 14 residues. The V end lost 5 bases, the J end lost 0 bases, and 7 bases lay between the germline ends. The CDR3 sequence is CASSALTNTGELFF. Here the CDR3 DNA reads TGTGCCAGCAGCGCGCTAACGAACACCGGGGAGCTGTTTTTT.

This clonotype was found many times. The J gene is TRBJ2-3, the V gene TRBV9; D remains unclear. V shed 4 bases and J shed 6 bases, with 9 bases lying between them. The CDR3 sequence is 12 residues long. Germline loops: CDR1 SGDLS, CDR2 YYNGEE. Here the CDR3 DNA reads TGTGCCAGCAGCCCGGGCGCGGATACGCAGTATTTT. This sequence encodes CASSPGADTQYF.

Only a few counts were recorded for this clonotype. This sequence joins TRBV12-3 or TRBV12-4 and TRBJ1-1; 9 positions match TRBD1. The CDR3 is made up of 12 amino acids. V lost 8 bases to trimming and J lost 13 bases; unmatched junction nucleotides: 11. Here the CDR3 reads CASAPGTGKLFF. In DNA form, the CDR3 reads TGTGCCAGCGCCCCCGGGACAGGGAAGCTTTTCTTT.

This clonotype was picked up many times. This chain links TRBV7-9 with TRBJ1-2, with TRBD1 matching 7 bases. The germline gives CDR1 SEHNR, CDR2 FQNEAQ (reference sequence). The V segment lost 2 bases and the J segment 4 bases; nucleotides outside the gene matches: 4. The CDR3 is 14 amino acids. The CDR3 protein is CASSLKGTVYGYTF. The DNA of the CDR3 is TGTGCCAGCAGCTTAAAAGGGACAGTCTATGGCTACACCTTC. Combining the CDR3 with reference TRBV7-9 and TRBJ1-2 gives the whole variable domain DTGVSQNPRHKITKRGQNVTFRCDPISEHNRLYWYRQTLGQGPEFLTYFQNEAQLEKSRLLSDRFSAERPKGSFSTLEIQRTEQGDSAMYLCASSLKGTVYGYTFGSGTRLTVV.

This clonotype was counted only a few times. V gene TRBV2 combines with J gene TRBJ2-7, with D uncertain. CDR3 length: 11 residues. CDR1 is SNHLY and CDR2 is FYNNEI in the germline V gene. Trimming removed 2 bases at V and 2 bases at J, with 1 base between. DNA for the CDR3: TGTGCCAGCAGTGAAACCTACGAGCAGTACTTC. This codes for CASSETYEQYF.

By frequency in the sample, this clonotype is medium-sized. The chain uses TRBV11-2 and TRBJ2-2, with 7 positions matching TRBD2. Germline loops: CDR1 SGHAT, CDR2 FQNNGV. The CDR3 loop spans 16 amino acids. With 6 bases clipped from V and 4 bases from J, the junction kept 11 bases outside the gene matches. CDR3 protein: CASSQSGAPFTGELFF. The CDR3 coding sequence is TGTGCCAGCAGTCAGAGCGGGGCCCCCTTCACCGGGGAGCTGTTTTTT.

There are a few counts of this clonotype. The V gene is TRBV7-6, the J gene TRBJ2-6; the D is unclear. The CDR3 has 17 amino acids. Germline V gives CDR1 SGHVS, CDR2 FNYEAQ. With 2 bases removed from V and 0 bases from J, the gap between germline ends came to 11 bases. CDR3 amino acids: CASSLIVSNSGANVLTF. In DNA, the CDR3 is TGTGCCAGCAGCTTAATAGTCAGTAACTCTGGGGCCAACGTCCTGACTTTC.

This clonotype was observed many times. As DNA, the CDR3 is TGTGCCAGCAGCTACCGGGACAGGCAAAGCGAGCAGTACTTC. As protein: CASSYRDRQSEQYF. V and J are TRBV7-2 and TRBJ2-7; 8 bases are a match to TRBD1. The CDR3 length is 14 residues. Germline lookup yields CDR1 SGHTA and CDR2 FQGNSA. The V and J ends lost 4 bases and 6 bases, in that order; junction bases with no gene match: 8.

This clonotype was found a few times. A much larger clone differs from this one at a single base, so this may be a read error. The chain carries TRBV5-1 and TRBJ2-7; D remains ambiguous. There are 13 residues in the CDR3. Looked up from germline, CDR1 is SGHRS and CDR2 is YFSETQ. The DNA of the CDR3 is TGCGCCAGCAGTTTTGGTCACGGATACGAGCTGTACTTC. Translating gives CASSFGHGYELYF.